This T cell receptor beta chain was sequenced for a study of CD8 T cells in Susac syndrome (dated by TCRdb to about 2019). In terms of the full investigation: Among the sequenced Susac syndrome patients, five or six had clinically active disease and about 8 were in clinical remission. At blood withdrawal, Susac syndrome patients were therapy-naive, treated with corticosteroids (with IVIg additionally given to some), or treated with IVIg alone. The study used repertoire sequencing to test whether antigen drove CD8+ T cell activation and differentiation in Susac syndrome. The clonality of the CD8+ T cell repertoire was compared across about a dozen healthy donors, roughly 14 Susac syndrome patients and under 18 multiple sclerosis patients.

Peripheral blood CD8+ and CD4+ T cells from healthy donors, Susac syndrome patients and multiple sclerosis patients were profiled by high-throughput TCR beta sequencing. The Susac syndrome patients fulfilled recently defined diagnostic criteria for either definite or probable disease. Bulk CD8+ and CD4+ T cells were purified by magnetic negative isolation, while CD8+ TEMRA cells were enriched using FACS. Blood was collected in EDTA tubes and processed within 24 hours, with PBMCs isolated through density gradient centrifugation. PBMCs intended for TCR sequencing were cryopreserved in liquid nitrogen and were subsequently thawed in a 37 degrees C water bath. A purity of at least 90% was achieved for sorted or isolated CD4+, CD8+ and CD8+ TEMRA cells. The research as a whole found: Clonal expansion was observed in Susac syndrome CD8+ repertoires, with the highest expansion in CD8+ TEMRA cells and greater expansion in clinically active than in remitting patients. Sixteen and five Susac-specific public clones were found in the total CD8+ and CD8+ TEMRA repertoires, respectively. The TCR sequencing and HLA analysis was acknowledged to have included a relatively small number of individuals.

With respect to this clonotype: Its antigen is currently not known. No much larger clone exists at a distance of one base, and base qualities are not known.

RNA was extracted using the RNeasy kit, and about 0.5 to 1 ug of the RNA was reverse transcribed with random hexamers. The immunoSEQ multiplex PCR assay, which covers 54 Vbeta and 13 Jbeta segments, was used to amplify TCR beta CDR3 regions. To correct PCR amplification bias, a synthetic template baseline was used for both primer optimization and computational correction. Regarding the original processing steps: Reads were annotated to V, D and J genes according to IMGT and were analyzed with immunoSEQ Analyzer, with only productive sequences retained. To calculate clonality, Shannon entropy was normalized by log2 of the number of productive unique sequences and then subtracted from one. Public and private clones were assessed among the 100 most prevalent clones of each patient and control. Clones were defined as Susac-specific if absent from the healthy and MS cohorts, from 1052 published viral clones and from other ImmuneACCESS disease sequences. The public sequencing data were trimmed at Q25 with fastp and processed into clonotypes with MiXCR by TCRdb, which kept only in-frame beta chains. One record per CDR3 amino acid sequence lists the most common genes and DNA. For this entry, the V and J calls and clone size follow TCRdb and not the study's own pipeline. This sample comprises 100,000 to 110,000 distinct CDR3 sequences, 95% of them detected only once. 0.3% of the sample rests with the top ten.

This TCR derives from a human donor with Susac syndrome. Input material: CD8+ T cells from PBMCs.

The CDR3 corresponds to CASSRDRKETQYF. DNA sequence: TGTGCCAGCAGTCGTGACAGGAAAGAGACCCAGTACTTC. The chain employs TRBV12-3 or TRBV12-4 and TRBJ2-5, and TRBD1 may be the D gene, going by 6 matching bases. The CDR3, from cysteine to phenylalanine, totals 13 residues. The read is trimmed to its CDR3 DNA, 39 bases read in frame from base 1. V is cut by 5 bases and J by 3 bases, and the space between the germline ends is 10 bases.